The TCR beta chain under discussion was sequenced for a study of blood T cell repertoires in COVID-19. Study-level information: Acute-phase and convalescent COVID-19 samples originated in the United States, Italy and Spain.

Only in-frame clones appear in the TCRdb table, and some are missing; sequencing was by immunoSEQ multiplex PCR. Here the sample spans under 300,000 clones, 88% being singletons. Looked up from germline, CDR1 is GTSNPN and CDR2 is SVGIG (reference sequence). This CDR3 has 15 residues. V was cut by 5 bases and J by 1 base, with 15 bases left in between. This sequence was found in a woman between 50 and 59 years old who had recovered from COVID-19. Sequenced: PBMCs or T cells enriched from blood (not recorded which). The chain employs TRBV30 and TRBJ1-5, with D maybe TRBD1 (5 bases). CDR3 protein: CAWGEGRGSNQPQHF. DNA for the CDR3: TGTGCCTGGGGGGAGGGGAGGGGCAGCAATCAGCCCCAGCATTTT. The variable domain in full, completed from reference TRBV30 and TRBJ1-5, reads SQTIHQWPATLVQPVGSPLSLECTVEGTSNPNLYWYRQAAGRGLQLLFYSVGIGQISSEVPQNLSASRPQDRQFILSSKKLLLSDSGFYLCAWGEGRGSNQPQHFGDGTRLSIL.